The 16 T cell receptor beta chains below come from one sample, sequenced in a study of cytomegalovirus exposure and HLA in healthy donors. The PCR made use of 60 Vbeta and 13 Jbeta primers. Libraries were prepared by immunoSEQ multiplex PCR; TCRdb keeps only in-frame clonotypes and omits some of them. The repertoire table contains 100,000 to 150,000 clones. The sample was PBMCs. These receptors were taken from a man in his thirties or forties in good health and CMV-seronegative.

V gene TRBV4-1 combines with J gene TRBJ1-1; D unclear. V lost 1 base and J lost 5, with 17 bases in between. Looked up from germline, CDR1 is MGHRA and CDR2 is YSYEKL. This CDR3 has 16 amino acids. In nucleotides, the CDR3 is TGCGCCAGCAGCCAAGGGGGAGGGATGGGATATACTGAAGCTTTCTTT. This translates into CASSQGGGMGYTEAFF.

The chain links TRBV6-5 to TRBJ1-2, with a weak D call TRBD1 (6 bases). V was trimmed by 5 bases and J by 6 bases, leaving 10 bases between them. The CDR3 length is 12 residues. Germline CDR1 MNHEY, CDR2 SVGAGI. CDR3 DNA: TGTGCCAGCAGTGGAACAGGGAATGGCTACACCTTC. Residues: CASSGTGNGYTF.

The chain couples TRBV5-6 to TRBJ2-2, with 7 bases fitting TRBD2. The ends lost 1 base at V and 6 bases at J; junction bases unmatched: 9. The germline gives CDR1 SGHDT, CDR2 YYEEEE. The CDR3 is 16 residues long. Written as DNA, the CDR3 is TGTGCCAGCAGCTTGTTCGCGGGAGCAGATGCCGGGGAGCTGTTTTTT. It encodes CASSLFAGADAGELFF.

The gene calls are TRBV19 and TRBJ1-1; D not resolved. Germline values: CDR1 LNHDA, CDR2 SQIVND (reference sequence). V shed 1 base and J shed 1 base, with 4 bases lying between them. This CDR3 is built from 13 residues. The DNA of the CDR3 is TGTGCCAGTAGTATAGGAGGGAACACTGAAGCTTTCTTT. Amino acid sequence: CASSIGGNTEAFF. Full variable domain (rest looked up from reference TRBV19 and TRBJ1-1): DGGITQSPKYLFRKEGQNVTLSCEQNLNHDAMYWYRQDPGQGLRLIYYSQIVNDFQKGDIAEGYSVSREKKESFPLTVTSAQKNPTAFYLCASSIGGNTEAFFGQGTRLTVV.

This rearrangement joins TRBV5-1 to TRBJ2-2, with 10 positions matching TRBD2. Germline values: CDR1 SGHRS, CDR2 YFSETQ. V lost 5 bases, J lost 0 bases, and 4 bases stayed unmatched. This CDR3 comprises 16 residues. The CDR3, as DNA: TGCGCCAGCAGTCGTGGACTAGCGGCGAACACCGGGGAGCTGTTTTTT. Protein sequence: CASSRGLAANTGELFF. The variable domain in full, with the rest retrieved from reference TRBV5-1 and TRBJ2-2, is KAGVTQTPRYLIKTRGQQVTLSCSPISGHRSVSWYQQTPGQGLQFLFEYFSETQRNKGNFPGRFSGRQFSNSRSEMNVSTLELGDSALYLCASSRGLAANTGELFFGEGSRLTVL.

The chain employs TRBV2 and TRBJ1-4; D remains ambiguous. The V and J ends lost 2 bases and 8 bases respectively, with 12 bases between them. The CDR3 spans 14 residues. The germline V gene has CDR1 SNHLY and CDR2 FYNNEI. The CDR3, as DNA: TGTGCCAGCAGTGAACCCGGGGTTTACGAAAAACTGTTTTTT. Translating gives CASSEPGVYEKLFF.

V gene TRBV5-4 combines with J gene TRBJ2-5; 10 bases map to TRBD2. Trimming cost V 4 bases and J 1 base; bases outside gene matches: 7. Germline CDR1 is SGHNT and CDR2 is YYREEE (reference sequence). This CDR3 is 16 amino acids long. CDR3 DNA: TGTGCCAGCAGCGGGCCGGGACTAGCGTTCCAAGAGACCCAGTACTTC. Encoded protein: CASSGPGLAFQETQYF.

The chain employs TRBV7-9 and TRBJ2-3; D possibly corresponds to TRBD2 (6 bases). V was shortened by 5 bases and J by 4 bases, with 16 bases between the two germline ends. This CDR3 spans 15 amino acids. Germline V CDR1 and CDR2: SEHNR, FQNEAQ (reference sequence). The CDR3 DNA sequence: TGTGCCAGCAGCCCGGGGACTCTCCCCCCAGATACGCAGTATTTT. This codes for CASSPGTLPPDTQYF.

The J gene is TRBJ2-1, the V gene TRBV30, with 7 bases that match TRBD2. This CDR3 is 13 amino acids long. Trimming cost V 1 base and J 8 bases; bases outside gene matches: 5. The V gene's germline CDR1 is GTSNPN and CDR2 SVGIG (reference sequence). CDR3 residues: CAWSGGGFDEQFF. CDR3 nucleotides: TGTGCCTGGAGTGGGGGAGGGTTCGATGAGCAGTTCTTC.

The V gene is TRBV4-3, the J gene TRBJ2-1; D unresolved. Germline V gives CDR1 LGHNA, CDR2 YSLEER. This CDR3 region has 16 residues. V was trimmed by 0 bases and J by 0 bases, leaving 9 bases between them. Written as DNA, the CDR3 is TGCGCCAGCAGCCAAGAGGCCTCTTACTCCTACAATGAGCAGTTCTTC. It codes for CASSQEASYSYNEQFF.

The rearrangement uses TRBV2 and TRBJ1-2; 9 bases are shared with TRBD1. CDR1 is SNHLY and CDR2 is FYNNEI in the germline V gene. Germline trimming cut 6 bases from V and 0 bases from J; bases unmatched to any gene: 8. This CDR3 has 16 amino acids. Here the CDR3 reads CASRTGTGYSNYGYTF. The DNA of the CDR3 is TGTGCCAGCAGAACCGGGACAGGGTACTCTAACTATGGCTACACCTTC.

The chain has TRBV10-3 and TRBJ2-5, with a possible D match to TRBD2 (6 bases). Looked up from germline, CDR1 is ENHRY and CDR2 is SYGVKD. The CDR3 extends over 16 amino acids. V lost 4 bases, J lost 4 bases, and 19 bases lay in between. CDR3 nucleotides: TGTGCCATCAGTGCGGGGGAGTTCGCCCCAGCAGAGACCCAGTACTTC. This translates into CAISAGEFAPAETQYF.

The chain recombines TRBV5-4 with TRBJ2-7; 8 nucleotides agree with TRBD1. The V segment lost 0 bases and the J segment 4 bases; nucleotides outside the gene matches: 6. The CDR3 runs to 15 residues. Germline V gene lookup returns CDR1 SGHNT and CDR2 YYREEE (reference sequence). The CDR3 sequence: CASSLGWDRPYEQYF. Here the CDR3 DNA reads TGTGCCAGCAGCTTGGGATGGGACAGGCCTTACGAGCAGTACTTC.

The chain joins TRBV2 to TRBJ2-2; D uncertain. Trimming took off 3 bases at V and 4 bases at J, with 9 bases between the two ends. The CDR3 consists of 14 residues. Germline-derived CDR1 and CDR2 are SNHLY and FYNNEI. CDR3 region: CASSDRFGTGELFF. The CDR3, as DNA: TGTGCCAGCAGTGACAGGTTCGGCACCGGGGAGCTGTTTTTT.

The rearrangement joins TRBV28 to TRBJ1-3; 7 bases agree with TRBD1. Germline CDR1 reads MDHEN; CDR2 reads SYDVKM. Germline trimming cut 3 bases from V and 8 bases from J; bases unmatched to any gene: 7. There are 14 residues in the CDR3. In nucleotides, the CDR3 is TGTGCCAGCAGTTTCGGGACAGTCGTAGACACCATATATTTT. Translating gives CASSFGTVVDTIYF.

This rearrangement joins TRBV28 to TRBJ1-1; D is uncertain. From germline, CDR1 is MDHEN and CDR2 SYDVKM. This CDR3 region has 12 residues. V dropped 6 bases and J dropped 5 bases, with 10 bases sitting between them. The CDR3, as DNA: TGTGCCAGCAGAAGGCGCGGAACTGAAGCTTTCTTT. This codes for CASRRRGTEAFF.